Given below is one T cell receptor (beta chain) in context. The data derive from a study of cytomegalovirus exposure and HLA in healthy donors. Losses at the gene ends were 4 bases for V and 6 bases for J; bases not matched to a gene: 14. CDR1 and CDR2 (germline): MRHNA, SNTAGT. The CDR3 is 16 residues long. TCRdb's table, derived via immunoSEQ multiplex PCR, lists solely in-frame clones and lacks some. The sample shows roughly 280,000 clones, 80% to 90% of them seen only once. The origin of this receptor is a woman under 30 in good health and CMV-seronegative. The chain has TRBV6-4 and TRBJ2-7; 8 nucleotides match TRBD1. Material for sequencing was PBMCs. The CDR3 reads CASSARRDRQIVEQYF. CDR3 sequence (DNA): TGTGCCAGCAGTGCAAGGAGGGACAGGCAGATAGTCGAGCAGTACTTC.